These T cell receptor beta chains were read from a single sample in a study of T cells in Graves' hyperthyroidism and ophthalmopathy. TCRdb re-called the multiplex PCR reads through MiXCR, storing one row per CDR3 protein. Of fewer than 750,000 distinct CDR3 sequences listed, roughly 14% were seen once; the top ten hold around 13%. Material for sequencing was blood. These receptors all come from a woman between 50 and 59 years old with Graves' ophthalmopathy. The CDR3 runs from the conserved cysteine through the conserved F or W. D genes are given only for firm matches. Not all rows give a size; the values are once, few, many and, for expanded clones, a class.

v_gene,d_gene,j_gene,abundance,CDR3aa,CDR3nt
TRBV30,.,TRBJ1-1,many,CAWRFMNTEAFF,TGTGCCTGGAGATTCATGAACACTGAAGCTTTCTTT
TRBV6-1,TRBD1,TRBJ2-1,many,CASSSTDRRNNEQFF,TGTGCCAGCAGTTCTACGGACAGGCGAAACAATGAGCAGTTCTTC
TRBV5-1,.,TRBJ2-7,once,CASSLSLDAYEQYF,TGCGCCAGCAGCTTGTCCCTAGATGCCTACGAGCAGTACTTC
TRBV6-5,.,TRBJ2-1,.,CASSYVGVAGLDEQFF,TGTGCCAGCAGTTACGTAGGTGTGGCGGGATTGGATGAGCAGTTCTTC
TRBV7-2,TRBD2,TRBJ2-1,many,CASRGGLAGAYNEQFF,TGTGCCAGCAGAGGCGGACTAGCGGGAGCCTACAATGAGCAGTTCTTC
TRBV29-1,TRBD1,TRBJ2-1,.,CSVVRDSNEQFF,TGCAGCGTTGTCCGGGACAGCAATGAGCAGTTCTTC
TRBV12-3/TRBV12-4,TRBD1,TRBJ1-5,many,CASSLRSGTGGQPQHF,TGTGCCAGCAGTTTACGGTCGGGGACAGGGGGCCAGCCCCAGCATTTT
TRBV28,.,TRBJ2-3,many,CASSFGHSSSTDTQYF,TGTGCCAGCAGTTTTGGTCACAGCTCTAGCACAGATACGCAGTATTTT
TRBV4-3,.,TRBJ2-7,few,CASSQSPGGPYEQYF,TGCGCCAGCAGCCAATCTCCGGGGGGCCCATACGAGCAGTACTTC
TRBV30,.,TRBJ1-2,many,CACQDGGYGYTF,TGTGCCTGCCAGGACGGAGGCTATGGCTACACCTTC
TRBV7-2,TRBD1,TRBJ1-4,once,CASSLRTGLSATNEKLFF,TGTGCCAGCAGCTTGCGGACAGGGCTATCGGCAACTAATGAAAAACTGTTTTTT
TRBV7-2,TRBD2,TRBJ2-7,.,CASSGGTSDTYEQYF,TGTGCCAGCAGCGGAGGGACTAGCGATACCTACGAGCAGTACTTC
TRBV28,.,TRBJ2-1,many,CASRQQGDNEQFF,TGTGCCAGCAGGCAGCAGGGCGACAATGAGCAGTTCTTC
TRBV2,TRBD2,TRBJ2-7,.,CASILGREVYEQYF,TGTGCCAGCATACTGGGGCGGGAGGTCTACGAGCAGTACTTC
TRBV7-3,TRBD1,TRBJ2-7,many,CASSVAGTGTYEQYF,TGTGCCAGCAGCGTGGCCGGGACAGGGACCTACGAGCAGTACTTC
TRBV7-2,.,TRBJ2-1,.,CASSLSISSYNEQFF,TGTGCCAGCAGCTTATCGATATCTTCCTACAATGAGCAGTTCTTC
TRBV20-1,.,TRBJ1-2,many,CSARARNGYTF,TGCAGTGCTAGAGCTCGGAATGGCTACACCTTC
TRBV4-2,TRBD1,TRBJ2-6,.,CASSHETGVPGANVLTF,TGTGCCAGCAGCCATGAAACAGGGGTCCCTGGGGCCAACGTCCTGACTTTC
TRBV7-3,.,TRBJ2-5,many,CASSFPQGYQETQYF,TGTGCCAGCAGCTTCCCTCAGGGGTATCAAGAGACCCAGTACTTC
TRBV27,TRBD2,TRBJ2-7,many,CASRIAGDLYEQYF,TGTGCCAGCAGAATAGCGGGAGATTTGTACGAGCAGTACTTC
TRBV28,TRBD1,TRBJ1-2,many,CASSYGGQTPGSGYTF,TGTGCCAGCAGTTATGGGGGACAGACCCCCGGTTCGGGCTACACCTTC
TRBV7-6,.,TRBJ1-5,.,CASSLVHGVNQPQHF,TGTGCCAGCAGCTTAGTCCACGGGGTAAATCAGCCCCAGCATTTT
TRBV6-1,.,TRBJ2-5,many,CASKGGGQSETQYF,TGTGCCAGCAAGGGGGGAGGACAATCAGAGACCCAGTACTTC
TRBV9,.,TRBJ2-6,.,CASSVGSGVQSRPGANVLTF,TGTGCCAGCAGCGTAGGCTCCGGGGTACAGTCCCGACCTGGGGCCAACGTCCTGACTTTC
TRBV5-1,.,TRBJ1-1,few,CASSSTGSLAEAFF,TGCGCCAGCAGCTCTACAGGGAGTTTGGCTGAAGCTTTCTTT
TRBV7-9,.,TRBJ2-6,.,CASSERRRDPGANVLTF,TGTGCCAGCAGCGAACGGAGGAGGGATCCTGGGGCCAACGTCCTGACTTTC
TRBV7-2,.,TRBJ2-7,many,CASSLVGSPETYEQYF,TGTGCCAGCAGCTTAGTCGGAAGTCCAGAGACCTACGAGCAGTACTTC